This T cell receptor (beta chain) was recovered during a study of T cell changes during pregnancy in multiple sclerosis. With V trimmed by 0 bases and J by 6 bases, 7 bases remained unmatched. The CDR3 is 17 amino acids. Germline lookup yields CDR1 LNHNV and CDR2 YYDKDF (reference sequence). Only in-frame clones appear in the TCRdb table, and some are missing; sequencing was by immunoSEQ multiplex PCR. The sample carries some 36,000 clones, around nine tenths recorded once. Sample: CD4+ T cells from peripheral blood mononuclear cells, taken in the second trimester of pregnancy. This receptor was obtained from a female donor in good health, enrolled as a control in a pregnancy study. V gene TRBV15 combines with J gene TRBJ1-5; 11 bases are shared with TRBD1. The DNA for the CDR3 is TGTGCCACCAGCAGAGATCTTTCCGGGACAGGGGGTCAGCCCCAGCATTTT. Translating it yields CATSRDLSGTGGQPQHF.